This TCR beta chain was found in a study of cytomegalovirus exposure and HLA in healthy donors. The study, taken as a whole, reports: Reports described diagnosis of cytomegalovirus status by the classifier as highly specific and sensitive. TCR beta V- and J-gene trimming was later associated with a missense DCLRE1C variant.

The CDR3 sequence is 15 residues long. Germline-derived CDR1 and CDR2 are WNHNN and SYGVQD (reference sequence). The trim removed 2 bases at V and 5 bases at J, leaving 7 bases unmatched. Concerning this clone itself: Its target is unknown.

60 Vbeta and 13 Jbeta primers were used in PCR. Produced via immunoSEQ multiplex PCR; TCRdb's table is partial and in-frame only. This table holds 170,000 or so clones, roughly 84% found once. This clonotype originated in a boy younger than 10 in good health and CMV-seronegative. Material: PBMCs. The chain recombines TRBV10-1 with TRBJ2-7; 9 nucleotides line up with TRBD2. This chain's CDR3 is CASSEHSSGRNEQYF. CDR3 nucleotides: TGCGCCAGCAGTGAGCATTCGAGCGGGAGGAACGAGCAGTACTTC.